The 30 T cell receptor beta chains listed next were all sequenced from one sample in a study of early T cells in non-severe SARS-CoV-2 infection. TCRdb used MiXCR to reprocess the 5' RACE reads, holding one entry per CDR3 protein. The table shows 80,000 to 95,000 distinct CDR3 sequences, with 16% occurring only once. This material consisted of whole blood, taken at baseline. These receptors were collected from an adult who was a healthcare worker with PCR-confirmed SARS-CoV-2 infection or an uninfected control (not recorded which).

A few counts support this clonotype. The CDR3 reads CASRGIDTQYF. The DNA for the CDR3 is TGTGCCAGCCGCGGGATAGATACGCAGTATTTT. The chain carries TRBV7-9 and TRBJ2-3; possible D gene TRBD2, 6 bases. The V end lost 8 bases, the J end lost 5 bases, and 8 bases lay between the germline ends. Germline V lookup: CDR1 SEHNR, CDR2 FQNEAQ (reference sequence). The CDR3 has 11 amino acids.

CDR3 in DNA: TGTGCCAGCAGCCGGGGGGCAGCGGGAGGGTCCCACGAGCAGTACTTC. Protein: CASSRGAAGGSHEQYF. The V gene is TRBV12-3 or TRBV12-4, the J gene TRBJ2-7, with 10 bases fitting TRBD2. J gave up 5 bases and V 6 bases, and 13 bases lay outside the gene matches. CDR3 size: 16 residues.

V and J are TRBV27 and TRBJ1-5, with 8 positions matching TRBD1. Germline CDR1 is MNHEY and CDR2 is SMNVEV (reference sequence). This CDR3 region has 14 residues. The junction had 9 bases not matched to a gene; V was cut back by 8 bases and J by 6 bases. This chain's CDR3 is CASRPDREGQPQHF. The CDR3 DNA is TGTGCCAGCCGCCCGGACAGGGAAGGTCAGCCCCAGCATTTT.

In this sample, this clonotype turned up many times. This chain connects TRBV9 to TRBJ2-7; D remains unclear. The CDR3 runs 15 residues. Trimming removed 0 bases from V and 2 bases from J, with 12 bases in between. Germline lookup yields CDR1 SGDLS and CDR2 YYNGEE. CDR3 in amino acids: CASSVGPSPTYEQYF. The CDR3 DNA is TGTGCCAGCAGCGTAGGACCCAGCCCAACCTACGAGCAGTACTTC.

This clonotype was counted a few times. The chain links TRBV12-3 or TRBV12-4 to TRBJ1-5, with a tentative D call TRBD1 (6 bases). This CDR3 comprises 16 residues. The V end lost 3 bases, the J end lost 7 bases, and 19 bases lay between the germline ends. The CDR3 sequence is CASSLLGGGINQPQHF. The CDR3 DNA sequence: TGTGCCAGCAGTTTGCTTGGAGGGGGGATTAACCAGCCCCAGCATTTT.

The sample holds many counts of this clonotype. The rearrangement uses TRBV11-2 and TRBJ2-1; D possibly uses TRBD1 or TRBD2 (5 bases each). Germline loops: CDR1 SGHAT, CDR2 FQNNGV. Deletions cut 5 bases from V and 10 bases from J, with 12 bases between. The CDR3 extends over 12 amino acids. The CDR3 DNA reads as TGTGCCAGCAGCCCTCGGGGCTTCGAGCAGTTCTTC. This encodes CASSPRGFEQFF. Drawing the rest from reference TRBV11-2 and TRBJ2-1, the complete variable domain is EAGVAQSPRYKIIEKRQSVAFWCNPISGHATLYWYQQILGQGPKLLIQFQNNGVVDDSQLPKDRFSAERLKGVDSTLKIQPAKLEDSAVYLCASSPRGFEQFFGPGTRLTVL.

CDR3 in amino acids: CAWTWVKDTQYF. As DNA, the CDR3 is TGTGCCTGGACGTGGGTCAAGGATACGCAGTATTTT. V usage is TRBV30 and J usage is TRBJ2-3; D gene uncertain. The germline V gene encodes CDR1 GTSNPN and CDR2 SVGIG (reference sequence). Trimming left V 4 bases short and J 6 bases short, with 11 bases between. The CDR3 spans 12 residues.

Many counts were recorded for this clonotype. The germline gene is not matched at one end of the junction; a read error may be the cause. The CDR3 region has the DNA TGTGCCAGCAGCCTAGCTCAAGAGACCCAGTACTTC. Its translation: CASSLAQETQYF. The chain couples TRBV7-9 to TRBJ2-5; a possible D gene is TRBD2 (5 bases). Germline CDR1 is SEHNR and CDR2 is FQNEAQ (reference sequence). This CDR3 spans 12 amino acids. Based on the CDR3 plus reference TRBV7-9 and TRBJ2-5, the full variable domain is DTGVSQNPRHKITKRGQNVTFRCDPISEHNRLYWYRQTLGQGPEFLTYFQNEAQLEKSRLLSDRFSAERPKGSFSTLEIQRTEQGDSAMYLCASSLAQETQYFGPGTRLLVL.

The V gene is TRBV11-2, the J gene TRBJ2-1, with D perhaps assigned TRBD1 or TRBD2 (5 bases each). V was clipped by 5 bases and J by 5 bases, with 13 bases between them. The V gene's germline CDR1 is SGHAT and CDR2 FQNNGV. There are 14 residues in the CDR3. CDR3 sequence reads: CASSLSGTNNEQFF. CDR3 DNA: TGTGCCAGCAGCCTAAGTGGGACGAACAATGAGCAGTTCTTC. The full variable domain, its missing parts supplied by reference TRBV11-2 and TRBJ2-1, is EAGVAQSPRYKIIEKRQSVAFWCNPISGHATLYWYQQILGQGPKLLIQFQNNGVVDDSQLPKDRFSAERLKGVDSTLKIQPAKLEDSAVYLCASSLSGTNNEQFFGPGTRLTVL.

The sample holds a few counts of this clonotype. J is TRBJ2-1 and V is TRBV20-1; 7 nucleotides line up with TRBD2. Germline values: CDR1 DFQATT, CDR2 SNEGSKA (reference sequence). The ends lost 5 bases at V and 3 bases at J; junction bases unmatched: 7. The CDR3 runs 14 residues. CDR3 sequence (DNA): TGCAGTGCTCCCCGGGTAGCGGGCTACAATGAGCAGTTCTTC. The encoded protein is CSAPRVAGYNEQFF.

The V gene is TRBV2, the J gene TRBJ2-7; 10 bases line up with TRBD2. Germline loops: CDR1 SNHLY, CDR2 FYNNEI. This CDR3 contains 12 residues. V lost 8 bases and J lost 6; bases outside the gene matches: 4. The CDR3: CASLAGVGEQYF. DNA for the CDR3: TGTGCCAGCCTAGCGGGAGTAGGCGAGCAGTACTTC.

The CDR3 DNA follows: TGTGCCACCAGTCTCACGGGAGATCAGCCCCAGCATTTT. Translated, it gives CATSLTGDQPQHF. This chain uses TRBV24-1 with TRBJ1-5; unclear D gene. V was trimmed by 6 bases and J by 5 bases, leaving 10 bases between them. Germline CDR1 is KGHDR and CDR2 is SFDVKD. The CDR3 has 13 amino acids.

The rearrangement uses TRBV9 and TRBJ2-5; no clear D gene. Germline assignment: CDR1 SGDLS and CDR2 YYNGEE. Trimming shortened V by 0 bases and J by 1 base, and 7 bases separated the two germline ends. This CDR3 spans 14 amino acids. CDR3 DNA: TGTGCCAGCAGCGTAGATAGTGGCCAAGAGACCCAGTACTTC. Residues: CASSVDSGQETQYF.

The CDR3 protein is CASSQDPRETQYF. Here the CDR3 DNA reads TGCGCCAGCAGCCAAGACCCGCGCGAGACCCAGTACTTC. The V call is TRBV4-1, the J call TRBJ2-5; D call uncertain. Germline lookup yields CDR1 MGHRA and CDR2 YSYEKL. The CDR3 is 13 amino acids. The V and J ends lost 0 bases and 5 bases respectively, with 7 bases between them.

This clonotype was seen only a few times. V usage is TRBV12-3 or TRBV12-4 and J usage is TRBJ1-2, with D possibly TRBD1 on 6 matching bases. Trimming pared 3 bases from V and 7 bases from J, leaving 18 bases between. The CDR3 loop spans 15 amino acids. CDR3 coding DNA: TGTGCCAGCAGTTTGGGGTCCGGGGGCAGCGGTGGCTACACCTTC. Its translation: CASSLGSGGSGGYTF.

The gene calls are TRBV7-6 and TRBJ2-7; 8 nucleotides match TRBD2. After removal of 5 bases from V and 2 bases from J, the junction contained 8 bases not matched to a gene. The germline CDR1 and CDR2 sequences are SGHVS and FNYEAQ. The CDR3 extends over 15 amino acids. The CDR3 nucleotides are TGTGCCAGCAGCAAAACTAGCGGCGATGCCTACGAGCAGTACTTC. Amino acids: CASSKTSGDAYEQYF.

This clonotype was recorded at least ten times. The chain links TRBV6-1 to TRBJ2-2; D is uncertain. The V gene lost 2 bases and the J gene lost 3 bases, with 13 bases spanning the gap. This CDR3 contains 16 residues. Per the germline V gene, CDR1 is MNHNS and CDR2 is SASEGT. Here the CDR3 reads CASSERADSHTGELFF. CDR3 in DNA: TGTGCCAGCAGTGAAAGGGCAGATAGTCACACCGGGGAGCTGTTTTTT.

CDR3 in DNA: TGTGCCAGCAGTTTGCAGGCCCAGGGGTCATATTCACCCCTCCACTTT. Translating it yields CASSLQAQGSYSPLHF. This chain joins TRBV12-3 or TRBV12-4 and TRBJ1-6; weak D call: TRBD1 (6 bases). The CDR3 consists of 16 residues. V shed 3 bases and J shed 8 bases, with 17 bases lying between them.

This clonotype was seen a few times. The chain recombines TRBV10-3 with TRBJ2-1, with 9 nucleotides matching TRBD1. The CDR3 is 17 amino acids. Germline trimming cut 6 bases from V and 7 bases from J; bases unmatched to any gene: 16. Germline CDR1 and CDR2: ENHRY and SYGVKD. CDR3 in DNA: TGTGCCATCAGGCTACCTCCGGGACAGGGTTTGGGGAATGAGCAGTTCTTC. Residues: CAIRLPPGQGLGNEQFF.

This clonotype was observed a few times. The chain carries TRBV7-8 and TRBJ1-5; D may be TRBD1 (5 bases). The germline V gene has CDR1 SGHVS and CDR2 FQNEAQ. The CDR3 spans 12 residues. The V end lost 1 base, the J end lost 9 bases, and 7 bases lay between the germline ends. The CDR3 coding sequence is TGTGCCAGCAGCTTAGAGGGGAGGCCCCAGCATTTT. Protein: CASSLEGRPQHF.

The V and J genes are TRBV28 and TRBJ1-4; no definite D call. Germline V gene data show CDR1 as MDHEN and CDR2 as SYDVKM. This CDR3 comprises 12 residues. V dropped 6 bases and J dropped 15 bases, with 17 bases sitting between them. The CDR3 here is CASSHSGSWVFF. In DNA, the CDR3 is TGTGCCAGCAGCCACTCGGGTTCATGGGTGTTTTTT.

This clonotype was picked up a small number of times. The rearrangement uses TRBV7-9 and TRBJ2-1, with a possible D match to TRBD1 (5 bases). From germline, CDR1 is SEHNR and CDR2 FQNEAQ (reference sequence). The CDR3 sequence is 13 residues long. Trimming removed 5 bases at V and 5 bases at J, with 10 bases between. This CDR3 is CASSTRQNNEQFF. As DNA, the CDR3 is TGTGCCAGCAGCACCCGACAGAACAATGAGCAGTTCTTC. The full variable domain, its missing parts supplied by reference TRBV7-9 and TRBJ2-1, is DTGVSQNPRHKITKRGQNVTFRCDPISEHNRLYWYRQTLGQGPEFLTYFQNEAQLEKSRLLSDRFSAERPKGSFSTLEIQRTEQGDSAMYLCASSTRQNNEQFFGPGTRLTVL.

The chain carries TRBV10-2 and TRBJ2-6; TRBD2 is a possible D gene (6 bases). Germline V gives CDR1 WSHSY, CDR2 SAAADI. Trimming shortened V by 3 bases and J by 2 bases, and 8 bases separated the two germline ends. The CDR3 runs to 15 residues. The CDR3 coding sequence is TGCGCCAGCAGTGAAGGAGGGGCTGGGGCCAACGTCCTGACTTTC. It yields the protein CASSEGGAGANVLTF.

Concerning this clonotype: A junction end diverges from the germline sequence, so it may reflect a read error. The chain combines TRBV12-3 or TRBV12-4 with TRBJ2-7; TRBD1 agrees at 7 bases. This CDR3 has 13 residues. The CDR3 here is CASSIRDSYGQYF. Written as DNA, the CDR3 is TGTGCCAGCAGCATCAGGGACAGCTACGGGCAGTACTTC.

In this sample, this clonotype turned up a few times. The genes are TRBV3-1 and TRBJ2-7, with D possibly called TRBD1 or TRBD2 (5 bases each). The V gene lost 5 bases and the J gene lost 7 bases, with 12 bases spanning the gap. This CDR3 is 12 amino acids long. Per germline, CDR1 LGHDT and CDR2 YNNKEL (reference sequence). CDR3 in DNA: TGTGCCAGCAGCTGGGGACCGGGGGAGCAGTACTTC. Its protein product is CASSWGPGEQYF.

The chain is built from TRBV28 and TRBJ2-3; D remains ambiguous. The CDR3 runs to 16 residues. CDR1 and CDR2 (germline): MDHEN, SYDVKM. Trimming took 5 bases from V and 0 from J, leaving 15 bases between them. The CDR3 protein is CASSLGPTSSTDTQYF. CDR3 in DNA: TGTGCCAGCAGTCTCGGGCCGACTTCTAGCACAGATACGCAGTATTTT. The whole variable domain, remainder taken from reference TRBV28 and TRBJ2-3, is DVKVTQSSRYLVKRTGEKVFLECVQDMDHENMFWYRQDPGLGLRLIYFSYDVKMKEKGDIPEGYSVSREKKERFSLILESASTNQTSMYLCASSLGPTSSTDTQYFGPGTRLTVL.

This chain joins TRBV4-1 and TRBJ2-1, with a weak D call TRBD2 (6 bases). V lost 4 bases and J 7 bases, leaving 11 bases between the germline ends. CDR1 and CDR2 (germline): MGHRA, YSYEKL. The CDR3 consists of 13 residues. CDR3 nucleotides: TGCGCCAGCAGCCCGGGACTCACAAATGAGCAGTTCTTC. Amino acid sequence: CASSPGLTNEQFF.

This clonotype has more than one count but fewer than ten. The gene calls are TRBV7-2 and TRBJ2-3, with no clear D. The V and J ends lost 2 bases and 12 bases respectively, with 12 bases between them. Germline loops: CDR1 SGHTA, CDR2 FQGNSA. CDR3 length: 12 amino acids. CDR3 coding DNA: TGTGCCAGCAGCTTAACTCGAATGATACAGTATTTT. It codes for CASSLTRMIQYF.

This clonotype turned up a few times. The genes are TRBV10-3 and TRBJ2-1; D ambiguous. This CDR3 has 12 residues. CDR1 and CDR2 (germline): ENHRY, SYGVKD. Between the trimmed V and J ends, which lost 2 bases and 12 bases, there was a span of 11 bases. CDR3 bases: TGTGCCATCAGTGAGGGGGAATTAGGGCAGTTCTTC. It codes for CAISEGELGQFF.

This chain connects TRBV10-3 to TRBJ2-1; 10 bases map to TRBD2. There are 17 residues in the CDR3. Losses at the gene ends were 4 bases for V and 0 bases for J; bases not matched to a gene: 6. In germline, CDR1 is ENHRY, CDR2 SYGVKD. CDR3 DNA sequence: TGTGCCATCAGTGCTCGGACTAGCGGCAGCTCCTACAATGAGCAGTTCTTC. It encodes CAISARTSGSSYNEQFF.